These T cell receptor beta chains were read from a single sample in a study of shared clonotypes between healthy human individuals. Only in-frame clones appear in the TCRdb table, and some are missing; sequencing was by immunoSEQ multiplex PCR. The repertoire holds some 510,000 clones, approximately 79% seen once, with 10% to 15% in the top ten. Source material: PBMCs. These receptors were taken from a woman in her thirties or forties in good health. Some clones in this sample may be carry-over from other donors' samples. Both conserved end residues are part of each CDR3. A D gene is named only where the DNA matches it firmly. Some rows mark clone size as missing; the rest say once, few, many or name a class of expanded clone.

V: TRBV19; D: TRBD1; J: TRBJ1-1; size: few; DNA: TGTGCCAGTAGTCCCCGGGACAGGTACATGAACACTGAAGCTTTCTTT; CDR3: CASSPRDRYMNTEAFF
V: TRBV5-8; D: -; J: TRBJ2-3; size: -; DNA: TGTGCCAGCAGCTTGGAGGGGGAGACTAGCACAGATACGCAGTATTTT; CDR3: CASSLEGETSTDTQYF
V: TRBV7-9; D: -; J: TRBJ2-5; size: once; DNA: TGTGCCAGCAGCCTTTGGGGGCCACAAGAGACCCAGTACTTC; CDR3: CASSLWGPQETQYF
V: TRBV9; D: TRBD2; J: TRBJ2-2; size: -; DNA: TGTGCCAGCAGCGGACCTCCTGGGAGGGCTAGCGGGTACACCGGGGAGCTGTTTTTT; CDR3: CASSGPPGRASGYTGELFF
V: TRBV29-1; D: -; J: TRBJ2-3; size: -; DNA: TGCAGCGCCGACTACCAAAGCACAGATACGCAGTATTTT; CDR3: CSADYQSTDTQYF
V: TRBV7-9; D: -; J: TRBJ1-1; size: once; DNA: TGTGCCAGCAGCTTCAACAGAGATGAAGCTTTCTTT; CDR3: CASSFNRDEAFF
V: TRBV18; D: -; J: TRBJ1-3; size: -; DNA: TGTGCCAGCTCGGACCTGGAGTCCGGAAACACCATATATTTT; CDR3: CASSDLESGNTIYF
V: TRBV4-1; D: TRBD1; J: TRBJ2-7; size: -; DNA: TGCGCCAGCAGCCAAGATGGGGACAGGTTCTACGAGCAGTACTTC; CDR3: CASSQDGDRFYEQYF
V: TRBV29-1; D: -; J: TRBJ2-2; size: -; DNA: TGCAGCGTTGGGTGGTTTCAAGGCGGGGAGCTGTTTTTT; CDR3: CSVGWFQGGELFF
V: TRBV13; D: -; J: TRBJ2-1; size: -; DNA: TGTGCCAGTCTGATGTACGGACCAAACAATGAGCAGTTCTTC; CDR3: CASLMYGPNNEQFF
V: TRBV27; D: -; J: TRBJ2-1; size: -; DNA: TGTGCCAGCAGACGAGGAATTTACAATGAGCAGTTCTTC; CDR3: CASRRGIYNEQFF
V: TRBV6-9; D: -; J: TRBJ1-5; size: -; DNA: TGTGCCAGCCAGTGCGGAGGGGCGAGGAGCTTGGGGAGACAATGGGATCAGCCCCAGCATTTT; CDR3: CASQCGGARSLGRQWDQPQHF
V: TRBV7-2; D: -; J: TRBJ1-1; size: once; DNA: TGTGCCAGCAGCTTAAATCAGGGGAACACTGAAGCTTTCTTT; CDR3: CASSLNQGNTEAFF
V: TRBV1; D: -; J: TRBJ2-1; size: once; DNA: TGCACCAGCAGCCAAGATAAGGCTCCTGGATCCTACAATGAGCAGTTCTTC; CDR3: CTSSQDKAPGSYNEQFF
V: TRBV30; D: -; J: TRBJ1-6; size: -; DNA: TGTGCCTGGAGTGGTCAGGAGAATTCACCCCTCCACTTT; CDR3: CAWSGQENSPLHF
V: TRBV25-1; D: TRBD2; J: TRBJ2-3; size: -; DNA: TGTGCCAGCAGTCGGGGGAGGGTGACAGATACGCAGTATTTT; CDR3: CASSRGRVTDTQYF
V: TRBV19; D: -; J: TRBJ1-5; size: -; DNA: TGTGCCAGTAGCCCCGGACAGTTCTTGTCCCAGCATTTT; CDR3: CASSPGQFLSQHF
V: TRBV4-2; D: -; J: TRBJ2-5; size: -; DNA: TGTGCCAGCAGCCAAGACAGGCGACAGGTGGAGACCCAGTACTTC; CDR3: CASSQDRRQVETQYF
V: TRBV18; D: -; J: TRBJ2-7; size: few; DNA: TGTGCCAGCTCACCAGCTCCACAGCTCTACGAGCAGTACTTC; CDR3: CASSPAPQLYEQYF
V: TRBV5-8; D: TRBD1; J: TRBJ1-1; size: -; DNA: TGTGCCAGCAGCCCCCAGGGGGCCACTGAAGCTTTCTTT; CDR3: CASSPQGATEAFF
V: TRBV10-2; D: TRBD2; J: TRBJ2-7; size: -; DNA: TGCGCCAGCAGTGAGACTAGCGGGACCTACGAGCAGTACTTC; CDR3: CASSETSGTYEQYF
V: TRBV19; D: -; J: TRBJ2-1; size: few; DNA: TGTGCCAGTAGTATGCGTCAGGGATATCGCGATGAGCAGTTCTTC; CDR3: CASSMRQGYRDEQFF
V: TRBV9; D: TRBD1; J: TRBJ2-1; size: many; DNA: TGTGCCAGCAGCTCCTCCGGGACAGGGATTTACAATGAGCAGTTCTTC; CDR3: CASSSSGTGIYNEQFF
V: TRBV7-2; D: -; J: TRBJ1-2; size: -; DNA: TGTGCCAGCAGCCCAACACAGGGATCGGATAGGCGTGGCTACACCTTC; CDR3: CASSPTQGSDRRGYTF
V: TRBV7-9; D: -; J: TRBJ2-1; size: few; DNA: TGTGCCAGCAGCTTAGACGTCAATGAGCAGTTCTTC; CDR3: CASSLDVNEQFF
V: TRBV5-5; D: -; J: TRBJ2-1; size: few; DNA: TGTGCCAGCGTCCGGGGCGGGTACAATGAGCAGTTCTTC; CDR3: CASVRGGYNEQFF
V: TRBV5-8; D: -; J: TRBJ2-2; size: few; DNA: TGTGCCAGCAGCCAAGATCACGGGAGTACCGGGGAGCTGTTTTTT; CDR3: CASSQDHGSTGELFF
V: TRBV11-2; D: -; J: TRBJ2-1; size: -; DNA: TGTGCCAGCAGCCCCTCGGAGCTGGAACACTACAATGAGCAGTTCTTC; CDR3: CASSPSELEHYNEQFF
V: TRBV28; D: -; J: TRBJ1-2; size: -; DNA: TGTGCCAGCACCACTGCGACAGTCAACTATGGCTACACCTTC; CDR3: CASTTATVNYGYTF
V: TRBV18; D: TRBD1; J: TRBJ2-1; size: -; DNA: TGTGCCAGCTCACTACAGGGGAACGAGCAGTTCTTC; CDR3: CASSLQGNEQFF
V: TRBV18; D: -; J: TRBJ1-2; size: -; DNA: TGTGCCAGCTCACCAAACGGGATAGCCTTATATGGCTACACCTTC; CDR3: CASSPNGIALYGYTF
V: TRBV9; D: TRBD1; J: TRBJ2-1; size: -; DNA: TGTGCCAGCAGCGTAGGGGACAGGCACAATGAGCAGTTCTTC; CDR3: CASSVGDRHNEQFF
V: TRBV7-8; D: TRBD2; J: TRBJ2-2; size: -; DNA: TGTGCCAGCAGCATATTTGGACTAGCGGGGAACACCGGGGAGCTGTTTTTT; CDR3: CASSIFGLAGNTGELFF
V: TRBV28; D: -; J: TRBJ2-3; size: once; DNA: TGTGCCAGCAGCCAAATCGGACGAAATACGCAGTATTTT; CDR3: CASSQIGRNTQYF
V: TRBV5-1; D: -; J: TRBJ2-1; size: -; DNA: TGCGCCAGCAGAGCGGGTCTGGAAGTTTACAATGAGCAGTTCTTC; CDR3: CASRAGLEVYNEQFF
V: TRBV18; D: TRBD2; J: TRBJ2-7; size: -; DNA: TGTGCCAGCACTCGACTAGCGGGATCCTACGAGCAGTACTTC; CDR3: CASTRLAGSYEQYF
V: TRBV5-4; D: -; J: TRBJ2-7; size: -; DNA: TGTGCCAGCAGATTGGCAGGGACTGGCTACGAGCAGTACTTC; CDR3: CASRLAGTGYEQYF
V: TRBV30; D: TRBD1; J: TRBJ2-3; size: -; DNA: TGTGCCTGGAATACAGGGGGCTTTGAGTATTTT; CDR3: CAWNTGGFEYF
V: TRBV30; D: TRBD2; J: TRBJ2-7; size: -; DNA: TGTGCCTGGAGCAAGTATTCAGGACTAGGTAGCGGGAGGACTAGCTCCTACGAGCAGTACTTC; CDR3: CAWSKYSGLGSGRTSSYEQYF
V: TRBV19; D: -; J: TRBJ1-5; size: -; DNA: TGTGCCAGTAGTATAAGGGAAAATCAGCCCCAGCATTTT; CDR3: CASSIRENQPQHF